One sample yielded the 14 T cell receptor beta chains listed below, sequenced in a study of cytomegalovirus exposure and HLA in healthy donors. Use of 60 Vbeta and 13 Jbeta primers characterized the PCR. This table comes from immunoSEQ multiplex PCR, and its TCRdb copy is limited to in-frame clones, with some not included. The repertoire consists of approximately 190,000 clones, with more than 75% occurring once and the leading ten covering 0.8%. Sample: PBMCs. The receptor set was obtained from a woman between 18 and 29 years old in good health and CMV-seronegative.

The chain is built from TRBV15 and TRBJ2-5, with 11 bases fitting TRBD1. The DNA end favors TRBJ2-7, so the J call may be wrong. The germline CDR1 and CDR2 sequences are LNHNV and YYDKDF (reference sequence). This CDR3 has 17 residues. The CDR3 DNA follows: TGTGCCACCAGCAGATCCCGGACAGGGGGCCAATCCTACGAGCAGTACTTC. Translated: CATSRSRTGGQSYEQYF.

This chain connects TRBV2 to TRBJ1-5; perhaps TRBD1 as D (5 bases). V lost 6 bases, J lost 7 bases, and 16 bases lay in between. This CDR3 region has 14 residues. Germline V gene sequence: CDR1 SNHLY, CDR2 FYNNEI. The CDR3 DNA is TGTGCCAGCAGCCCTTCCCGGGGGTACCAGCCCCAGCATTTT. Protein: CASSPSRGYQPQHF.

The CDR3 bases are TGTGCCACCAGCAGAGGCGGGGGATTGTATGACACTGAAGCTTTCTTT. Amino acids: CATSRGGGLYDTEAFF. The chain carries TRBV15 and TRBJ1-1; a weak D match, TRBD1 (5 bases). Germline CDR1 is LNHNV and CDR2 is YYDKDF (reference sequence). Between the trimmed V and J ends, which lost 1 base and 3 bases, there was a span of 15 bases. This CDR3 region has 16 residues.

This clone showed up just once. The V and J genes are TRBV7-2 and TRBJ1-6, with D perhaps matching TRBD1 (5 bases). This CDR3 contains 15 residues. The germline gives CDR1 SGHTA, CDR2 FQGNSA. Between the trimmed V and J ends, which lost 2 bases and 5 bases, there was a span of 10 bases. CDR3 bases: TGTGCCAGCAGCTTATTTGGACACAATAATTCACCCCTCCACTTT. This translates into CASSLFGHNNSPLHF. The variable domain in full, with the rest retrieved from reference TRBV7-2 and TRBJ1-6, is GAGVSQSPSNKVTEKGKDVELRCDPISGHTALYWYRQSLGQGLEFLIYFQGNSAPDKSGLPSDRFSAERTGGSVSTLTIQRTQQEDSAVYLCASSLFGHNNSPLHFGNGTRLTVT.

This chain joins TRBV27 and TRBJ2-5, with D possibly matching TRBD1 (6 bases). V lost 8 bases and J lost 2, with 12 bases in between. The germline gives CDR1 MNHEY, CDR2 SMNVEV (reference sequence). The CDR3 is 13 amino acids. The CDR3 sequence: CASGQIEQETQYF. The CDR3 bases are TGTGCCAGCGGACAGATCGAACAAGAGACCCAGTACTTC.

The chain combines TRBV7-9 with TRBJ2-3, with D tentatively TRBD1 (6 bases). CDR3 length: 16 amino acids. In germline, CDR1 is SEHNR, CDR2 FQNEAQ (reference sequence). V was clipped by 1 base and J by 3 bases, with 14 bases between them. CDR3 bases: TGTGCCAGCAGCTTAGATCCTCCAGGGGAAACAGATACGCAGTATTTT. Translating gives CASSLDPPGETDTQYF.

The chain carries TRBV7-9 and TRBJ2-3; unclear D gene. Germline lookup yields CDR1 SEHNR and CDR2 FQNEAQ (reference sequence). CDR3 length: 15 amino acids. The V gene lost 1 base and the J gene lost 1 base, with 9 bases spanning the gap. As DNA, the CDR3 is TGTGCCAGCAGCTTAGATATTCGTGGCACAGATACGCAGTATTTT. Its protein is CASSLDIRGTDTQYF.

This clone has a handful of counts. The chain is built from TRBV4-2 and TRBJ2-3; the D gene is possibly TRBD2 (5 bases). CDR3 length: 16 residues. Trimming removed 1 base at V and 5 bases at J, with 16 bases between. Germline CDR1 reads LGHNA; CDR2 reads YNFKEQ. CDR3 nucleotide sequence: TGTGCCAGCAGCCAAGTGGGAAACATCCGGGGAGATACGCAGTATTTT. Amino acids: CASSQVGNIRGDTQYF.

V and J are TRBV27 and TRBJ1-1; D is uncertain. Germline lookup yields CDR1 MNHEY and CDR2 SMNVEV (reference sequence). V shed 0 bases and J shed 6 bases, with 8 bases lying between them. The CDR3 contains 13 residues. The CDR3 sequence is CASSLSLASEAFF. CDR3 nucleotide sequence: TGTGCCAGCAGTTTATCCCTAGCATCTGAAGCTTTCTTT.

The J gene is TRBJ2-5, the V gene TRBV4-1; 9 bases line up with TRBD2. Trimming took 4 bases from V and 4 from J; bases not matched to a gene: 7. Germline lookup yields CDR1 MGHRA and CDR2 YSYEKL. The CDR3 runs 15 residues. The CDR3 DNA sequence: TGCGCCAGCAGCCTTCTAGCGGGGAACCTAGAGACCCAGTACTTC. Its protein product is CASSLLAGNLETQYF.

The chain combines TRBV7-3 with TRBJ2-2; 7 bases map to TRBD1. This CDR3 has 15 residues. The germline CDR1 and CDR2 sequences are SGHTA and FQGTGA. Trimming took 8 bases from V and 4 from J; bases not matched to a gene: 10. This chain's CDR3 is CASSIDRVVTGELFF. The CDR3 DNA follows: TGTGCCAGCTCCATAGACAGGGTAGTCACCGGGGAGCTGTTTTTT.

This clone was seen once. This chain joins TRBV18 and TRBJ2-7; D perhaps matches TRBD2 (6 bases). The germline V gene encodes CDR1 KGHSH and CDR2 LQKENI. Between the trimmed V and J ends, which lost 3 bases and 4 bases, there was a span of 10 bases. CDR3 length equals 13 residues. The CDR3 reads CASSPGLTYEQYF. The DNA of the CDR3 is TGTGCCAGCTCACCGGGACTCACTTACGAGCAGTACTTC.

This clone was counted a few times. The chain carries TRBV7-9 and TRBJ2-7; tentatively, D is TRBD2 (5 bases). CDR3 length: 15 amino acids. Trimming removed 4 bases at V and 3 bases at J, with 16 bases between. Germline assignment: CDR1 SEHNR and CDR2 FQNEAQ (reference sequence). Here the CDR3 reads CASSSPMRADYEQYF. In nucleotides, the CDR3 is TGTGCCAGCAGCTCGCCAATGAGGGCCGACTACGAGCAGTACTTC. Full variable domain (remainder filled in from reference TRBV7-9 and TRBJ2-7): DTGVSQNPRHKITKRGQNVTFRCDPISEHNRLYWYRQTLGQGPEFLTYFQNEAQLEKSRLLSDRFSAERPKGSFSTLEIQRTEQGDSAMYLCASSSPMRADYEQYFGPGTRLTVT.

For the CDR3, the DNA is TGTGCCAGCAGTGAGTTAGCGGGGGAGGTAAATGAGCAGTTCTTC. Protein sequence: CASSELAGEVNEQFF. V usage is TRBV6-4 and J usage is TRBJ2-1; 9 bases match TRBD2. The ends lost 3 bases at V and 7 bases at J; junction bases unmatched: 7. CDR3 length: 15 residues. CDR1 and CDR2 from the germline V gene are MRHNA and SNTAGT.